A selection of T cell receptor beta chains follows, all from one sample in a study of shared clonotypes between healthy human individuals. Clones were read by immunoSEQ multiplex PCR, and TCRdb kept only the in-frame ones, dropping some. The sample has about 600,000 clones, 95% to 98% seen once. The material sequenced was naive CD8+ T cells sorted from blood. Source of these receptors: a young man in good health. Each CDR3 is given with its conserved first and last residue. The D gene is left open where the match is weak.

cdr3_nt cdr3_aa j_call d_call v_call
TGTGCCTGGAGTGGGAGGCAGACCTACGAGCAGTACTTC CAWSGRQTYEQYF TRBJ2-7 - TRBV30
TGCAGTGCTAGGGAGAGCTACGAGCAGTACTTC CSARESYEQYF TRBJ2-7 - TRBV20-1
TGTGCCAGCAGCCCGGGGGGGAGCATTTCCACAGATACGCAGTATTTT CASSPGGSISTDTQYF TRBJ2-3 TRBD2 TRBV7-8
TGTGCCAGTAGTATAGAGCACGGAATGTCCCACGAGCAGTACTTC CASSIEHGMSHEQYF TRBJ2-7 - TRBV19
TGTGCCACCTTAGGACTAAACGATTCCTACGAGCAGTACTTC CATLGLNDSYEQYF TRBJ2-7 - TRBV15
TGTGCCAGCAGCTTAGGGCGAGAGACCCAGTACTTC CASSLGRETQYF TRBJ2-5 - TRBV7-9
TGCGCCAGCAGCGAAATAGCCGCGGGACTCTACTACGAGCAGTACTTC CASSEIAAGLYYEQYF TRBJ2-7 - TRBV4-1
TGTGCCATCAGTGAGAGGATAGCGGGAGGGCCCGGCCACGAGCAGTACTTC CAISERIAGGPGHEQYF TRBJ2-7 TRBD2 TRBV10-3
TGTGCCAGCAGCCGCCTAGGGACAGGGAAGAACAAAAACATTCAGTACTTC CASSRLGTGKNKNIQYF TRBJ2-4 TRBD1 TRBV7-9
TGCGCCAGCAGCCAACCGGGACTTGCTGCCTACGAGCAGTACTTC CASSQPGLAAYEQYF TRBJ2-7 - TRBV4-1
TGTGCCAGCAGTCAAATAGCGGGAGCAGTAATCAATGAGCAGTTCTTC CASSQIAGAVINEQFF TRBJ2-1 TRBD2 TRBV7-9
TGTGCCAGCAGTTACTCTAGGGAATCAGTGACCCAGTACTTC CASSYSRESVTQYF TRBJ2-5 - TRBV6-5
TGTGCCAGCAGCCGTAATGGTGGTCAGCCCCAGCACTTT CASSRNGGQPQHF TRBJ1-5 - TRBV5-4